This entry is about one TCR beta chain. Its antigen remains unidentified. This specimen comes from a study of T cells after yellow fever vaccination. The CDR3 runs 14 residues. V was shortened by 3 bases and J by 7 bases, with 19 bases between the two germline ends. The germline CDR1 and CDR2 sequences are DFQATT and SNEGSKA (reference sequence). Notes on the study in general: Clones from primary vaccination mostly reappeared after the booster (about 97% CD4, about 85% CD8).

5'RACE template switching added a universal primer site and UMIs to TCR cDNA. One entry per CDR3 protein results from TCRdb running MiXCR on the 5' RACE reads. Of some 300,000 distinct CDR3 sequences in the sample, around 9.3% were seen once. The TCR sequence derives from a man aged 18 to 30 who received the YFV17D yellow fever vaccine. This material consisted of CD4+ T cells sorted from PBMCs, taken 5 days after the yellow fever booster vaccination. V and J are TRBV20-1 and TRBJ2-7, with a tentative D call TRBD2 (7 bases). The CDR3 DNA reads TGCAGTGCTAGGGGTGGCGGGGGCCTCGGTGAGCAGTACTTC. Translation gives CSARGGGGLGEQYF.